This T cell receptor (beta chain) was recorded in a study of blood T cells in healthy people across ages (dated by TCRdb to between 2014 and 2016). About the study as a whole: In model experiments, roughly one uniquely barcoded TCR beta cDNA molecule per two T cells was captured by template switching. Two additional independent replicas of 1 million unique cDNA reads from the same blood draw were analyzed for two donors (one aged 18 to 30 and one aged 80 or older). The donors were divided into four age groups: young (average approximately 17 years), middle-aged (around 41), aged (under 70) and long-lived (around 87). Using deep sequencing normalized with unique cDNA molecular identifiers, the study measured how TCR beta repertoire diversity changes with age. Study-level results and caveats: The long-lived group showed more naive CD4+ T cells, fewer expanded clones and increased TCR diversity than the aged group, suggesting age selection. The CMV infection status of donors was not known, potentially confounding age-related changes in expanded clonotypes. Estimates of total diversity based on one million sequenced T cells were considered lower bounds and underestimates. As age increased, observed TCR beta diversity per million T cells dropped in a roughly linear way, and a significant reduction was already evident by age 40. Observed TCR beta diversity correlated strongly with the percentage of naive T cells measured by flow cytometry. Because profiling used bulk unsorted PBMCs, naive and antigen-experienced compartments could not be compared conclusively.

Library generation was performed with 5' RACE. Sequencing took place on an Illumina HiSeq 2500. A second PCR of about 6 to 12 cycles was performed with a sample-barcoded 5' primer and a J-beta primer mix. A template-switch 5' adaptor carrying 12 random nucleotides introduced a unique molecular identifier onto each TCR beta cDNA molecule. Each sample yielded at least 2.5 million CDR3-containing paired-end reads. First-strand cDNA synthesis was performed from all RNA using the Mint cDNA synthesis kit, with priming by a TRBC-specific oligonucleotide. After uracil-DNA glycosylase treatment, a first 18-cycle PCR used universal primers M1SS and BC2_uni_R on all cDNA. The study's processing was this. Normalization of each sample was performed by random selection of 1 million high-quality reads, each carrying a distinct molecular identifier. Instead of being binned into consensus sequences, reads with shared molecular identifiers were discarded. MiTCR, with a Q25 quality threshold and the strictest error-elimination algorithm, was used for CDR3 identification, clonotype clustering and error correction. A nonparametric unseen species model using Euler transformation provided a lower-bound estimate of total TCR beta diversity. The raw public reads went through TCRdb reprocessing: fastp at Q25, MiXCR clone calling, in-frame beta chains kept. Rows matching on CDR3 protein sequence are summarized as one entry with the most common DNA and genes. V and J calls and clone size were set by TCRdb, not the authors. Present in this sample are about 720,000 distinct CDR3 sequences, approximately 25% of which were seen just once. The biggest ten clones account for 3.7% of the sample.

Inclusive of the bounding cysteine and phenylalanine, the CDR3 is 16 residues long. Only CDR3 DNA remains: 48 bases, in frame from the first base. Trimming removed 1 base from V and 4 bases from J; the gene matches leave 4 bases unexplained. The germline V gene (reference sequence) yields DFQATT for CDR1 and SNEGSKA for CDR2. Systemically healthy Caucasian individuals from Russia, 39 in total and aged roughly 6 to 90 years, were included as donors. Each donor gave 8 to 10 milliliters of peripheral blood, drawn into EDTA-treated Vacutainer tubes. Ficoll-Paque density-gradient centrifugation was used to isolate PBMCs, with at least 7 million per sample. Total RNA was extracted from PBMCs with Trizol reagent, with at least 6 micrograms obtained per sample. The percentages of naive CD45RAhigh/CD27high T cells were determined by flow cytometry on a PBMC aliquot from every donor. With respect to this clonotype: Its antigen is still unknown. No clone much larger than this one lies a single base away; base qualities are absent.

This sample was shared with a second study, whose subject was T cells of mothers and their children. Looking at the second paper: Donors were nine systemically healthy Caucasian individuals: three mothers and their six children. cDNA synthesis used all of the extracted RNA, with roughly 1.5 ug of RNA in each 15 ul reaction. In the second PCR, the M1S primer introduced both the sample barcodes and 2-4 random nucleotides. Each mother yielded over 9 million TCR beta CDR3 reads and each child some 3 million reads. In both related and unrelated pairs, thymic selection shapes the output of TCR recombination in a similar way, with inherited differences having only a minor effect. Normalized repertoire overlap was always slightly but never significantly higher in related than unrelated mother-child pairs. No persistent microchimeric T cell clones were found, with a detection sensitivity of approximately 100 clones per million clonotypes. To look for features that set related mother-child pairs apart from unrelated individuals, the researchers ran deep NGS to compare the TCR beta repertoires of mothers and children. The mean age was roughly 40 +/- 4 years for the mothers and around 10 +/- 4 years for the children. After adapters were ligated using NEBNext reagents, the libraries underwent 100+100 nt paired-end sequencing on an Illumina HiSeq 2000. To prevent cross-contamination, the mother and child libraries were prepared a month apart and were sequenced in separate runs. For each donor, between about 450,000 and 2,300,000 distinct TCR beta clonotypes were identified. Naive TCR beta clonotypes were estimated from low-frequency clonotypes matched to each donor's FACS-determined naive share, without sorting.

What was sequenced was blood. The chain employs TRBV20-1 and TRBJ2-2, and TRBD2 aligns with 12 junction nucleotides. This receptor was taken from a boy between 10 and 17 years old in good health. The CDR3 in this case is CSARALAGGLTGELFF. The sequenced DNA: TGCAGTGCTAGAGCCCTAGCGGGGGGGCTCACCGGGGAGCTGTTTTTT.